This T cell receptor (beta chain) was sequenced in a study of cytomegalovirus exposure and HLA in healthy donors. The CDR3 loop spans 16 amino acids. The germline V gene encodes CDR1 SEHNR and CDR2 FQNEAQ (reference sequence). V lost 2 bases, J lost 8 bases, and 10 bases stayed unmatched. The PCR ran on 60 Vbeta and 13 Jbeta primers. Data came from immunoSEQ multiplex PCR; TCRdb stores just in-frame clones and leaves some out. Found here are 110,000 to 150,000 clones, around 80% of them singletons; the top ten hold around 6.8%. Concerning this clone itself: This CDR3 is also generated by other DNA sequences in the sample.

This chain joins TRBV7-9 and TRBJ1-4, with 8 bases lining up with TRBD1. This TCR was recovered from a man aged 35-49 years in good health and CMV-seropositive. Sequencing was done on a sample of PBMCs. CDR3 protein: CASSLRRGTGDEKLFF. CDR3 coding DNA: TGTGCCAGCAGCTTACGGAGAGGGACAGGAGACGAAAAACTGTTTTTT.